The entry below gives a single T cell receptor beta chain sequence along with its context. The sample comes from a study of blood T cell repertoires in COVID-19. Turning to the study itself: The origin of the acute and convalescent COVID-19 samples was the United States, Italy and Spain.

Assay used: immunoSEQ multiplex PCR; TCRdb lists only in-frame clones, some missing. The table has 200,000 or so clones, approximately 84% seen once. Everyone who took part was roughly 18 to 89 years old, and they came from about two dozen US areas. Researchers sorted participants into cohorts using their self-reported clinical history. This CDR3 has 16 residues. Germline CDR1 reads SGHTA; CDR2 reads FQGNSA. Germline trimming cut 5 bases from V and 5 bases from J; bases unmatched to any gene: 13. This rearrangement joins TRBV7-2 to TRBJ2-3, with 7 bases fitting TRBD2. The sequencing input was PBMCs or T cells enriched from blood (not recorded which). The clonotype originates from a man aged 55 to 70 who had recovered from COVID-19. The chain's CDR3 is CASSTHGGSTQDTQYF. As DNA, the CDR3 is TGTGCCAGCAGCACGCACGGGGGGAGCACACAAGATACGCAGTATTTT.